This entry is about one T cell receptor beta chain. J lost 5 bases, V lost 2 bases, and 3 bases had no gene match. Germline V CDR1 and CDR2: MNHEY, SVGAGI. This CDR3 is built from 14 residues. The data originate from a study of response to subunit inactivated influenza vaccine. TCRdb processed the RT-PCR reads anew with MiXCR; each CDR3 protein has one entry. The sample yields roughly 520,000 distinct CDR3 sequences, over 25% seen once. The V gene is TRBV6-5, the J gene TRBJ2-3; TRBD1 agrees at 8 bases. This clonotype originated in a man in his fifties or sixties who received an inactivated influenza vaccine. This specimen consisted of CD4+ T cells sorted from PBMCs, obtained approximately 5 days after vaccination. This CDR3 reads CASSYQGARDTQYF. For the CDR3, the DNA is TGTGCCAGCAGTTACCAGGGGGCTAGAGATACGCAGTATTTT.